The text below deals with one T cell receptor (beta chain). The data originate from a study of blood T cell repertoires in COVID-19. The repertoire was sequenced with immunoSEQ multiplex PCR; TCRdb's copy has only in-frame clones and lacks some. The table includes 300,000 or so clones, about 89% detected once. The V gene lost 5 bases and the J gene lost 13 bases, with 15 bases spanning the gap. This CDR3 has 12 residues. This receptor was taken from a woman aged 25 to 45 with COVID-19, enrolled during active disease. The sample was peripheral blood. The rearrangement links TRBV12-3 or TRBV12-4 to TRBJ1-5; D ambiguous. The CDR3 reads CASSGTFKLQHF. The CDR3 DNA reads TGTGCCAGCAGTGGTACTTTTAAGTTGCAGCATTTT.